This T cell receptor beta chain was documented in a study of somatic mutations in cytotoxic T cells in rheumatoid arthritis. For the study at large: Patient blood was drawn as 30 ml EDTA; the draw came right after diagnosis and before any treatment. Overall study results and limits: Statistically, CD8+ T-cell clonality was not significantly distinct between individuals with rheumatoid arthritis and age-matched healthy controls.

The assay was immunoSEQ multiplex PCR, and TCRdb's table has in-frame clones only and misses some. The data hold roughly 13,000 clones, with 65% to 80% observed a single time. A word on this clone: Its antigen is unidentified.

Germline loops: CDR1 MDHEN, CDR2 SYDVKM. The V and J ends lost 7 bases and 2 bases, in that order; junction bases with no gene match: 4. The CDR3 has 13 residues. This TCR was recovered from an adult with rheumatoid arthritis. The sequenced sample was CD8+ T cells sorted from blood. This chain connects TRBV28 to TRBJ1-2; TRBD1 agrees at 7 bases. This CDR3 reads CASKPRGNYGYTF. DNA for the CDR3: TGTGCCAGCAAACCCAGGGGGAACTATGGCTACACCTTC.